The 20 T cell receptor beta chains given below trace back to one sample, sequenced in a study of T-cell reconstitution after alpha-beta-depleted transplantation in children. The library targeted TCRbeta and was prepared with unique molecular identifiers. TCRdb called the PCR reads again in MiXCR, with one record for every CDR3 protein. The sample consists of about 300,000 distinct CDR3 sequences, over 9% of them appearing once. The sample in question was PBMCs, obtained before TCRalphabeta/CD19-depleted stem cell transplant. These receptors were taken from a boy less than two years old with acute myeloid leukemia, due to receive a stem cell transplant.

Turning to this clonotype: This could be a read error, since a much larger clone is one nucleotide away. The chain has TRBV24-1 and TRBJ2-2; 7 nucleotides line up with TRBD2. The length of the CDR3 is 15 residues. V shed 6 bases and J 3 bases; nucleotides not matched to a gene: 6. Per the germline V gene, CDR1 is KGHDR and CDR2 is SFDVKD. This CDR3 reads CATSRGDGDTGELFF. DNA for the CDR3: TGTGCCACCAGTCGGGGGGACGGGGACACCGGGGAGCTGTTTTTT.

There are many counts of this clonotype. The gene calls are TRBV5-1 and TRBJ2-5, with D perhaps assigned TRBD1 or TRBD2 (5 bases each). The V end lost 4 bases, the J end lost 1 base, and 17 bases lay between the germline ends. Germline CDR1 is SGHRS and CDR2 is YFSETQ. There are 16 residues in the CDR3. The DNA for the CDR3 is TGCGCCAGCAGCCCGTGGGGGAGAGGGGTCCAAGAGACCCAGTACTTC. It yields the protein CASSPWGRGVQETQYF.

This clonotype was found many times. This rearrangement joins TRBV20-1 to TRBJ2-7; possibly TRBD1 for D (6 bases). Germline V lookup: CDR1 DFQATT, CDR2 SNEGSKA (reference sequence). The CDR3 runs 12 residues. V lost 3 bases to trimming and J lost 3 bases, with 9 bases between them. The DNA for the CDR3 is TGCAGTGCTAGGAGGGGGAACTACGAGCAGTACTTC. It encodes CSARRGNYEQYF.

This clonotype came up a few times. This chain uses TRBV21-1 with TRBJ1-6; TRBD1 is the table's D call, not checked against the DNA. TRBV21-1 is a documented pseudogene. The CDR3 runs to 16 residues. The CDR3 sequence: CASVGGQGGYNSPLHF. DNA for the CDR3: TGTGCCAGCGTCGGGGGACAGGGGGGATATAATTCACCCCTCCACTTT.

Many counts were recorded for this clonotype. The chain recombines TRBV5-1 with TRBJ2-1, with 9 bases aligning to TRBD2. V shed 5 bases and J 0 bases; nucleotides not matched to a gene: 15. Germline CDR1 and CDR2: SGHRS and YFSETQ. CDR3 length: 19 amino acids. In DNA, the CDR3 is TGCGCCAGCAGGCTTGGGTCGGCGCGGGGGGGTTTCTCCTACAATGAGCAGTTCTTC. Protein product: CASRLGSARGGFSYNEQFF.

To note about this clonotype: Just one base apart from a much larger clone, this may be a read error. The CDR3 here is CASSEALIAAGDTQYF. Here the CDR3 DNA reads TGTGCCAGCAGTGAAGCGTTGATAGCGGCAGGGGATACGCAGTATTTT. The V and J genes are TRBV2 and TRBJ2-3; tentatively, D is TRBD2 (6 bases). The CDR3 has 16 amino acids. V was clipped by 0 bases and J by 6 bases, with 16 bases between them. The germline gives CDR1 SNHLY, CDR2 FYNNEI.

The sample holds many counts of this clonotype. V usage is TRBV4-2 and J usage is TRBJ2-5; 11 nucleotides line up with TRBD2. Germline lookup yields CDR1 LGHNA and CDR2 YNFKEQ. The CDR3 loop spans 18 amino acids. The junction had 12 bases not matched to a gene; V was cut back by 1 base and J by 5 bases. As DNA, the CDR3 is TGTGCCAGCAGCCAAGGCGTAGCGGGAGGGGTGACTCTGGAGACCCAGTACTTC. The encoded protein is CASSQGVAGGVTLETQYF.

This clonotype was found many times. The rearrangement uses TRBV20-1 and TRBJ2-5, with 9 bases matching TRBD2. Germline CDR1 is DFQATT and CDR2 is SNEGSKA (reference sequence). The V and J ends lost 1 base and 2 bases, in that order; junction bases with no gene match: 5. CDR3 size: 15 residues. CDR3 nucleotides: TGCAGTGCTAGAGGGAGCGGGAGGCCGCAAGAGACCCAGTACTTC. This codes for CSARGSGRPQETQYF.

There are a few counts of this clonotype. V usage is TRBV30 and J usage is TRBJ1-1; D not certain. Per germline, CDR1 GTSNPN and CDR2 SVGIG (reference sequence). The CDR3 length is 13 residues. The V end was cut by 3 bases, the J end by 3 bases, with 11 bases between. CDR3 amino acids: CAWRVGSDTEAFF. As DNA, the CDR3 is TGTGCCTGGAGGGTAGGGTCGGACACTGAAGCTTTCTTT.

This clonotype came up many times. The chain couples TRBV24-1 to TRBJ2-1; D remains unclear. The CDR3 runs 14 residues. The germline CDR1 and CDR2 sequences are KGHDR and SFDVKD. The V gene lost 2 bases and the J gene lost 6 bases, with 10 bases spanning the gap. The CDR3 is CATSDYEPRNEQFF. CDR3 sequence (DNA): TGTGCCACCAGTGATTACGAGCCTCGCAATGAGCAGTTCTTC.

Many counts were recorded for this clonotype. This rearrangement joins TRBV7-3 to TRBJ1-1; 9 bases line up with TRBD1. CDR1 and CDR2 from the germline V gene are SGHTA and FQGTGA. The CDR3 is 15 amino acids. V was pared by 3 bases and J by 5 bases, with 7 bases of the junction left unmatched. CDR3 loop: CASSFLGQGKTEAFF. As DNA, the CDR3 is TGTGCCAGCAGCTTCCTGGGACAGGGAAAAACTGAAGCTTTCTTT.

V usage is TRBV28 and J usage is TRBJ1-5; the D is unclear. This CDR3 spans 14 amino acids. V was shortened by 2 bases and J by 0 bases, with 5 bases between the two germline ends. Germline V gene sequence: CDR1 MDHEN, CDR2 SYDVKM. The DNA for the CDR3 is TGTGCCAGCAGTTTACCTGGTAGCAATCAGCCCCAGCATTTT. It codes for CASSLPGSNQPQHF. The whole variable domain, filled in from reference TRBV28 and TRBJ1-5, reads DVKVTQSSRYLVKRTGEKVFLECVQDMDHENMFWYRQDPGLGLRLIYFSYDVKMKEKGDIPEGYSVSREKKERFSLILESASTNQTSMYLCASSLPGSNQPQHFGDGTRLSIL.

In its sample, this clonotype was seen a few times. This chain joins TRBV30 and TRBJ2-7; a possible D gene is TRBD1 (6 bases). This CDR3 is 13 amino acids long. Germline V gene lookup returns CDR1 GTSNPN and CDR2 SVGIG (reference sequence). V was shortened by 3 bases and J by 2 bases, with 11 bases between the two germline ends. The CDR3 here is CAWSKGDPYEQYF. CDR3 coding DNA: TGTGCCTGGAGCAAGGGGGACCCCTACGAGCAGTACTTC.

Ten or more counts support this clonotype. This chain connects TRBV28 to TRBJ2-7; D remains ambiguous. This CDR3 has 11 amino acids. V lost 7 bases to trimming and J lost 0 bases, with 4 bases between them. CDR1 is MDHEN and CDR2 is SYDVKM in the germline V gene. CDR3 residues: CASTDSYEQYF. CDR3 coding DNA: TGTGCCAGCACCGACTCCTACGAGCAGTACTTC.

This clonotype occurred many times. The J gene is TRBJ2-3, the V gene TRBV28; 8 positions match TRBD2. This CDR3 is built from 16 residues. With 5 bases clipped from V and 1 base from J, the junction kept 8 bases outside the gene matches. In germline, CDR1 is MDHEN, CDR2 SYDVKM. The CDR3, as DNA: TGTGCCAGCAGTATTACGCTGCGGGGGGGCACAGATACGCAGTATTTT. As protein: CASSITLRGGTDTQYF.

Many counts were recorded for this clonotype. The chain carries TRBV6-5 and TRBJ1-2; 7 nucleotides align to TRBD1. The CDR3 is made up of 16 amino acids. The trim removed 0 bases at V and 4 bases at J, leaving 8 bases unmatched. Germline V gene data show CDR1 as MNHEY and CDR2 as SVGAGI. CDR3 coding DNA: TGTGCCAGCAGTTACTCGAAGGGCAGGGGGGGCTATGGCTACACCTTC. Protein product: CASSYSKGRGGYGYTF.

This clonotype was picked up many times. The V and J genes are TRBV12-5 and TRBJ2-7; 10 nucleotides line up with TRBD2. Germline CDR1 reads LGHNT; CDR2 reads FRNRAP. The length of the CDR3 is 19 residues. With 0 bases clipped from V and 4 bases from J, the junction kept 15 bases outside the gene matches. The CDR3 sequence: CASGLVQLAGNGGVYEQYF. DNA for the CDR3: TGTGCTAGTGGTTTGGTACAACTAGCGGGAAATGGGGGGGTTTACGAGCAGTACTTC. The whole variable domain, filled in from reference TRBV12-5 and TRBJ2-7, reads DARVTQTPRHKVTEMGQEVTMRCQPILGHNTVFWYRQTMMQGLELLAYFRNRAPLDDSGMPKDRFSAEMPDATLATLKIQPSEPRDSAVYFCASGLVQLAGNGGVYEQYFGPGTRLTVT.

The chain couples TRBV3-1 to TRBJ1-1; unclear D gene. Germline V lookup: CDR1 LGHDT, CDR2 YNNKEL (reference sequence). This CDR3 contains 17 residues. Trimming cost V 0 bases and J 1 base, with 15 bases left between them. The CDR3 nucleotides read TGTGCCAGCAGCCAAGACGTTCGACGCCGTGCGAACACTGAAGCTTTCTTT. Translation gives CASSQDVRRRANTEAFF.

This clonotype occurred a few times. The CDR3 reads CASGTSGVNTEAFF. CDR3 coding DNA: TGCGCCAGCGGCACCTCGGGGGTGAACACTGAAGCTTTCTTT. V and J are TRBV5-1 and TRBJ1-1, with D possibly being TRBD1 (5 bases). V lost 7 bases and J lost 0, with 13 bases in between. The CDR3 extends over 14 amino acids. Looked up from germline, CDR1 is SGHRS and CDR2 is YFSETQ.

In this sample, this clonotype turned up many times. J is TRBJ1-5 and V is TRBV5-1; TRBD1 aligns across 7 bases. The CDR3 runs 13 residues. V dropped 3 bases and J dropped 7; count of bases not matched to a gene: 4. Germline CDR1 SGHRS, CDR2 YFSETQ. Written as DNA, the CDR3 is TGCGCCAGCAGCTCCTCAGGGGGACAGCCCCAGCATTTT. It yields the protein CASSSSGGQPQHF.